This is a list of T cell receptor beta chains from one sample in a study of radiotherapy plus CTLA-4 blockade in lung cancer. Assay: immunoSEQ multiplex PCR; the TCRdb copy retains only in-frame clones and omits some. The table records approximately 60,000 clones, 60% to 80% of them present only once. The sequenced sample was peripheral blood, obtained from a patient treated with radiotherapy plus ipilimumab. Receptor source: a human donor with non-small cell lung cancer who had a complete response to radiotherapy plus ipilimumab. Each CDR3 is given with its conserved first and last residue. Fields, in order: CDR3 protein, CDR3 DNA, V gene, D gene, clone size, CDR3 length, J gene. The D gene is left open where the match is weak. The size of a clone is reported for some rows only, either as once, few or many, or as a class for expanded clones.

CDR3 protein: CAANPGLVSGANVLTF
CDR3 DNA: TGTGCCGCCAACCCGGGACTCGTCTCTGGGGCCAACGTCCTGACTTTC
V gene: TRBV30
D gene: NA
clone size: NA
CDR3 length: 16
J gene: TRBJ2-6

CDR3 protein: CASSLQTGGNEQFF
CDR3 DNA: TGCGCCAGCAGCTTGCAAACAGGGGGCAATGAGCAGTTCTTC
V gene: TRBV5-1
D gene: TRBD1
clone size: NA
CDR3 length: 14
J gene: TRBJ2-1

CDR3 protein: CASSRTGGTDTQYF
CDR3 DNA: TGTGCCAGCAGTAGGACAGGGGGCACAGATACGCAGTATTTT
V gene: TRBV6-5
D gene: TRBD1
clone size: NA
CDR3 length: 14
J gene: TRBJ2-3

CDR3 protein: CAWAPALGHYEQYF
CDR3 DNA: TGTGCCTGGGCCCCGGCCTTGGGCCACTACGAGCAGTACTTC
V gene: TRBV30
D gene: NA
clone size: NA
CDR3 length: 14
J gene: TRBJ2-7

CDR3 protein: CASDSSDHYGYTF
CDR3 DNA: TGCGCCAGTGACAGCTCCGATCACTATGGCTACACCTTC
V gene: TRBV4-1
D gene: NA
clone size: few
CDR3 length: 13
J gene: TRBJ1-2

CDR3 protein: CASSTRGGGDEQYF
CDR3 DNA: TGTGCCAGCAGTACCCGGGGGGGAGGGGACGAGCAGTACTTC
V gene: TRBV6-5
D gene: TRBD2
clone size: once
CDR3 length: 14
J gene: TRBJ2-7

CDR3 protein: CATSRALWGGYTF
CDR3 DNA: TGTGCCACCAGCAGAGCACTCTGGGGGGGCTACACCTTC
V gene: TRBV15
D gene: NA
clone size: few
CDR3 length: 13
J gene: TRBJ1-2

CDR3 protein: CASSYSGMLSGNTIYF
CDR3 DNA: TGTGCCAGCAGTTACTCGGGCATGCTCTCTGGAAACACCATATATTTT
V gene: TRBV6-5
D gene: NA
clone size: once
CDR3 length: 16
J gene: TRBJ1-3

CDR3 protein: CASSSRTSGGPGAGYF
CDR3 DNA: TGTGCCAGCAGCTCCAGGACTAGCGGGGGGCCTGGGGCCGGGTACTTC
V gene: TRBV5-4
D gene: TRBD2
clone size: NA
CDR3 length: 16
J gene: TRBJ2-5

CDR3 protein: CASSLSPQDWGPYEQYF
CDR3 DNA: TGTGCCAGCAGTTTATCGCCCCAGGACTGGGGCCCCTACGAGCAGTACTTC
V gene: TRBV27
D gene: NA
clone size: NA
CDR3 length: 17
J gene: TRBJ2-7

CDR3 protein: CASSQVLRGRGNQPQHF
CDR3 DNA: TGCGCCAGCAGCCAAGTTTTGAGGGGGCGAGGAAATCAGCCCCAGCATTTT
V gene: TRBV4-1
D gene: TRBD1
clone size: NA
CDR3 length: 17
J gene: TRBJ1-5

CDR3 protein: CSVEPTGTEQFF
CDR3 DNA: TGCAGCGTTGAACCAACAGGGACTGAGCAGTTCTTC
V gene: TRBV29-1
D gene: NA
clone size: NA
CDR3 length: 12
J gene: TRBJ2-1

CDR3 protein: CASNVGFRYGYTF
CDR3 DNA: TGTGCCAGCAATGTGGGGTTTCGCTATGGCTACACCTTC
V gene: TRBV2
D gene: NA
clone size: NA
CDR3 length: 13
J gene: TRBJ1-2

CDR3 protein: CAWSGYGYTF
CDR3 DNA: TGTGCCTGGAGTGGATATGGCTACACCTTC
V gene: TRBV30
D gene: NA
clone size: NA
CDR3 length: 10
J gene: TRBJ1-2

CDR3 protein: CASSPTGGNTEAFF
CDR3 DNA: TGTGCCAGTAGCCCGACAGGGGGGAACACTGAAGCTTTCTTT
V gene: TRBV19
D gene: TRBD1
clone size: NA
CDR3 length: 14
J gene: TRBJ1-1

CDR3 protein: CASSLAGPDNNEQFF
CDR3 DNA: TGCGCCAGCAGCCTCGCCGGACCTGACAATAATGAGCAGTTCTTC
V gene: TRBV4-3
D gene: NA
clone size: NA
CDR3 length: 15
J gene: TRBJ2-1

CDR3 protein: CASTQGLGGNQPQHF
CDR3 DNA: TGTGCCAGCACCCAGGGTTTGGGGGGCAATCAGCCCCAGCATTTT
V gene: TRBV18
D gene: NA
clone size: once
CDR3 length: 15
J gene: TRBJ1-5

CDR3 protein: CASSPGQTLGDEQFF
CDR3 DNA: TGTGCCAGCAGCCCGGGGCAAACACTGGGCGATGAGCAGTTCTTC
V gene: TRBV11-3
D gene: NA
clone size: NA
CDR3 length: 15
J gene: TRBJ2-1